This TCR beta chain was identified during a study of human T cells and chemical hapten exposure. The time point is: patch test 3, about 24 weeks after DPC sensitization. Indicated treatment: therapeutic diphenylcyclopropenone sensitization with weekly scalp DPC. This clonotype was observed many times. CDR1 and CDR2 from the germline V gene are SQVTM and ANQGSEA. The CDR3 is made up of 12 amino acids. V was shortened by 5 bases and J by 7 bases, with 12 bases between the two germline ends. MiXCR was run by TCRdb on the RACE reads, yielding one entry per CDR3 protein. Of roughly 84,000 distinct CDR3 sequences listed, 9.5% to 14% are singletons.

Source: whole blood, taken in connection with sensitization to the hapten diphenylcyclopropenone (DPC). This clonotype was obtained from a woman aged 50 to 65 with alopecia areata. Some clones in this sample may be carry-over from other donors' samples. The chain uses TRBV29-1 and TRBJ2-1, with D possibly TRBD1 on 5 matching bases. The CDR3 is CSVTPGMNEQFF. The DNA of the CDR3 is TGCAGCGTTACCCCAGGGATGAATGAGCAGTTCTTC.